These 22 T cell receptor beta chains were all obtained from the same sample, sequenced in a study of control samples from healthy donors and cancer patients. Here immunoSEQ multiplex PCR was the method, and the copy in TCRdb shows in-frame clones only, minus some. The data show under 65,000 clones, more than 70% seen once. Material for sequencing was PBMCs. All receptors derive from a woman aged 60-75 years with lung cancer.

This clone was detected only once. The chain carries TRBV5-6 and TRBJ1-1, with 10 bases identical to TRBD1. Germline CDR1 and CDR2: SGHDT and YYEEEE. CDR3 length: 14 residues. The trim removed 4 bases at V and 5 bases at J, leaving 5 bases unmatched. CDR3 residues: CASSRGQGQTEAFF. The CDR3 coding sequence is TGTGCCAGCAGCCGGGGACAGGGGCAAACTGAAGCTTTCTTT.

This rearrangement joins TRBV3-1 (or the pseudogene TRBV3-2) to TRBJ2-5; weak D call: TRBD2 (6 bases). The CDR3 spans 15 residues. Germline V gene data show CDR1 as LGHDT and CDR2 as YNNKEL (reference sequence). V lost 1 base, J lost 3 bases, and 12 bases lay in between. The CDR3 region has the DNA TGTGCCAGCAGCCAAGGATGGGGGGTGGAAGAGACCCAGTACTTC. Its translation is CASSQGWGVEETQYF.

A few counts support this clone. The chain carries TRBV10-3 and TRBJ2-3; no firm D call. Trimming pared 0 bases from V and 0 bases from J, leaving 7 bases between. Germline assignment: CDR1 ENHRY and CDR2 SYGVKD. This CDR3 region has 15 residues. The CDR3 spells CAISESAVSTDTQYF. The CDR3 region has the DNA TGTGCCATCAGTGAGTCTGCGGTTAGCACAGATACGCAGTATTTT.

The chain has TRBV20-1 and TRBJ2-7; no reliable D call. Germline loops: CDR1 DFQATT, CDR2 SNEGSKA (reference sequence). V was cut by 3 bases and J by 2 bases, with 17 bases left in between. The CDR3 length is 15 residues. DNA of the CDR3: TGCAGTGCTAGTTATTCGGGCAGCCTTACCTACGAGCAGTACTTC. Translating gives CSASYSGSLTYEQYF.

The chain uses TRBV5-1 and TRBJ2-1; D may be TRBD2 (6 bases). The germline V and J ends were trimmed by 3 bases and 4 bases, with 11 bases remaining between them. The CDR3 is 14 amino acids. Germline CDR1 and CDR2: SGHRS and YFSETQ. The CDR3, as DNA: TGCGCCAGCAGCTCCGGGACTCAGTACAATGAGCAGTTCTTC. Its protein product is CASSSGTQYNEQFF.

The chain is built from TRBV5-8 and TRBJ1-3, with D tentatively TRBD1 (6 bases). With 4 bases removed from V and 0 bases from J, the gap between germline ends came to 8 bases. Germline V lookup: CDR1 SGHTS, CDR2 YDEGEE. The CDR3 is 14 residues long. CDR3 DNA: TGTGCCAGCAGCGGACAGTCCTCTGGAAACACCATATATTTT. It codes for CASSGQSSGNTIYF.

The chain joins TRBV7-8 to TRBJ1-5; D not certain. Trimming stripped 1 base from V and 1 base from J, with 11 bases between. Germline V CDR1 and CDR2: SGHVS, FQNEAQ. There are 16 residues in the CDR3. As DNA, the CDR3 is TGTGCCAGCAGCTTAGGTGGGATGGAAAGCAATCAGCCCCAGCATTTT. Translation: CASSLGGMESNQPQHF.

The CDR3 protein is CASIWSSGTNTEAFF. The CDR3 nucleotides read TGTGCCAGTATATGGTCGTCGGGGACGAACACTGAAGCTTTCTTT. The rearrangement joins TRBV19 to TRBJ1-1; TRBD1 might be the D (5 bases). The CDR3 spans 15 residues. Trimming took off 7 bases at V and 1 base at J, with 16 bases between the two ends. Germline lookup yields CDR1 LNHDA and CDR2 SQIVND (reference sequence).

This clone was seen a handful of times. This same CDR3 is encoded by further DNA sequences in the sample. This chain links TRBV2 with TRBJ1-4; D may be TRBD1 (5 bases). The CDR3 is 13 residues long. Germline V gene data show CDR1 as SNHLY and CDR2 as FYNNEI. Trimming removed 5 bases from V and 5 bases from J, with 9 bases in between. CDR3 nucleotides: TGTGCCAGCAGTAGGCAGGGCAATGAAAAACTGTTTTTT. It specifies CASSRQGNEKLFF.

The chain has TRBV7-8 and TRBJ2-2; a weak D match, TRBD1 (5 bases). The CDR3 extends over 13 amino acids. Germline values: CDR1 SGHVS, CDR2 FQNEAQ. Trimming removed 5 bases at V and 14 bases at J, with 18 bases between. The CDR3 DNA follows: TGTGCCAGCAGCCGAGGCCGGCAGGGTTATCTGTTTTTT. Protein product: CASSRGRQGYLFF. Complete variable domain (other parts from reference TRBV7-8 and TRBJ2-2): GAGVSQSPRYKVAKRGQDVALRCDPISGHVSLFWYQQALGQGPEFLTYFQNEAQLDKSGLPSDRFFAERPEGSVSTLKIQRTQQEDSAVYLCASSRGRQGYLFFGEGSRLTVL.

J is TRBJ1-2 and V is TRBV28; D perhaps matches TRBD1 (6 bases). CDR3 length: 14 amino acids. The V end lost 2 bases, the J end lost 2 bases, and 9 bases lay between the germline ends. The germline CDR1 and CDR2 sequences are MDHEN and SYDVKM. The CDR3 sequence is CASSLGTSNYGYTF. The CDR3 region has the DNA TGTGCCAGCAGTTTAGGGACATCCAACTATGGCTACACCTTC.

J is TRBJ2-1 and V is TRBV12-3 or TRBV12-4, with unresolved D. Trimming took 5 bases from V and 10 from J, leaving 9 bases between them. The CDR3 runs 11 residues. This chain's CDR3 is CASSNTDEQFF. In nucleotides, the CDR3 is TGTGCCAGCAGTAATACAGACGAGCAGTTCTTC.

The chain combines TRBV27 with TRBJ2-7, with unresolved D. CDR1 and CDR2 from the germline V gene are MNHEY and SMNVEV (reference sequence). V was trimmed by 4 bases and J by 0 bases, leaving 16 bases between them. CDR3 size: 16 residues. The CDR3 DNA sequence: TGTGCCAGCAGTTGGTCGGGCGTGATGAACTCCTACGAGCAGTACTTC. This translates into CASSWSGVMNSYEQYF.

The J gene is TRBJ2-2, the V gene TRBV2, with D hard to call. The ends were cut back, 11 bases at V and 4 bases at J, with 17 bases in the middle. Per germline, CDR1 SNHLY and CDR2 FYNNEI. The CDR3 spans 14 residues. This chain's CDR3 is CALFQREPTGELFF. The CDR3 coding sequence is TGTGCCCTGTTTCAGCGCGAGCCCACCGGGGAGCTGTTTTTT.

The genes are TRBV6-5 and TRBJ1-3; D may be TRBD1 (5 bases). In germline, CDR1 is MNHEY, CDR2 SVGAGI. This CDR3 is built from 15 residues. V lost 6 bases and J 4 bases, leaving 16 bases between the germline ends. The CDR3 here is CASSSWGGYGNTIYF. In DNA form, the CDR3 reads TGTGCCAGCAGCTCTTGGGGGGGTTACGGAAACACCATATATTTT.

The chain employs TRBV15 and TRBJ1-5; the D gene is possibly TRBD1 (5 bases). Germline CDR1 and CDR2: LNHNV and YYDKDF (reference sequence). The V and J ends lost 5 bases and 3 bases respectively, with 14 bases between them. The CDR3 runs 15 residues. CDR3 loop: CATSVRDGPNQPQHF. In DNA, the CDR3 is TGTGCCACCAGCGTACGGGACGGCCCCAATCAGCCCCAGCATTTT. Full variable domain (outside the CDR3, taken from reference TRBV15 and TRBJ1-5): DAMVIQNPRYQVTQFGKPVTLSCSQTLNHNVMYWYQQKSSQAPKLLFHYYDKDFNNEADTPDNFQSRRPNTSFCFLDIRSPGLGDTAMYLCATSVRDGPNQPQHFGDGTRLSIL.

The chain has TRBV7-2 and TRBJ2-5, with a weak D call TRBD1 (8 bases). The length of the CDR3 is 15 residues. V was cut by 8 bases and J by 5 bases, with 21 bases left in between. CDR1 is SGHTA and CDR2 is FQGNSA in the germline V gene. The CDR3 region is CASSPGGGSVETQYF. As DNA, the CDR3 is TGTGCCAGCTCCCCAGGGGGCGGGAGTGTGGAGACCCAGTACTTC.

This chain joins TRBV7-3 and TRBJ2-2; a weak D match, TRBD1 (6 bases). Trimming removed 2 bases at V and 4 bases at J, with 11 bases between. Germline loops: CDR1 SGHTA, CDR2 FQGTGA. There are 15 residues in the CDR3. CDR3 region: CASSLYRAPTGELFF. As DNA, the CDR3 is TGTGCCAGCAGCTTATACAGGGCTCCCACCGGGGAGCTGTTTTTT.

J is TRBJ2-3 and V is TRBV7-3; TRBD1 might be the D (5 bases). The V gene lost 0 bases and the J gene lost 0 bases, with 10 bases spanning the gap. The CDR3 has 16 amino acids. CDR1 is SGHTA and CDR2 is FQGTGA in the germline V gene. In nucleotides, the CDR3 is TGTGCCAGCAGCTTAACGGGGCAGCCTAGCACAGATACGCAGTATTTT. This translates into CASSLTGQPSTDTQYF.

A single count supports this clone. J is TRBJ1-3 and V is TRBV28; D is uncertain. V was cut by 6 bases and J by 5 bases, with 14 bases left in between. CDR3 length: 14 amino acids. Looked up from germline, CDR1 is MDHEN and CDR2 is SYDVKM. The DNA for the CDR3 is TGTGCCAGCAGCCGTACAAGCGGAAGAAACACCATATATTTT. Its translation is CASSRTSGRNTIYF.

V and J are TRBV9 and TRBJ1-3; TRBD1 is a possible D gene (6 bases). Trimming left V 4 bases short and J 4 bases short, with 12 bases between. The CDR3 runs to 14 residues. CDR1 is SGDLS, CDR2 YYNGEE, per germline. CDR3 protein: CASSPRQEGNTIYF. The CDR3 DNA reads as TGTGCCAGCAGCCCGAGACAGGAAGGAAACACCATATATTTT.

The chain has TRBV4-1 and TRBJ1-2; TRBD1 might be the D (6 bases). This CDR3 region has 14 residues. V was pared by 0 bases and J by 6 bases, with 11 bases between. In germline, CDR1 is MGHRA, CDR2 YSYEKL. For the CDR3, the DNA is TGCGCCAGCAGCCAAGATTGGCAGGGGAATGGCTACACCTTC. This translates into CASSQDWQGNGYTF.